Listed here is a single TCR beta chain. TCRdb's copy holds only in-frame clones and misses some; the assay was immunoSEQ multiplex PCR. This table holds about 52,000 clones, around 81% found once. These data belong to a study of blood T cell repertoires in COVID-19. Study information: Acute and convalescent COVID-19 specimens originated in the United States, Italy and Spain.

The germline V and J ends were trimmed by 4 bases and 7 bases, with 17 bases remaining between them. Germline CDR1 reads SGHRS; CDR2 reads YFSETQ. The CDR3 spans 14 residues. This rearrangement joins TRBV5-1 to TRBJ1-2; D ambiguous. Source material: peripheral blood. The clonotype comes from a woman of 80 years or more with COVID-19, enrolled during active disease. Here the CDR3 reads CASSLGRRLGGYTF. CDR3 nucleotide sequence: TGCGCCAGCAGCCTGGGTCGGCGACTGGGTGGCTACACCTTC.